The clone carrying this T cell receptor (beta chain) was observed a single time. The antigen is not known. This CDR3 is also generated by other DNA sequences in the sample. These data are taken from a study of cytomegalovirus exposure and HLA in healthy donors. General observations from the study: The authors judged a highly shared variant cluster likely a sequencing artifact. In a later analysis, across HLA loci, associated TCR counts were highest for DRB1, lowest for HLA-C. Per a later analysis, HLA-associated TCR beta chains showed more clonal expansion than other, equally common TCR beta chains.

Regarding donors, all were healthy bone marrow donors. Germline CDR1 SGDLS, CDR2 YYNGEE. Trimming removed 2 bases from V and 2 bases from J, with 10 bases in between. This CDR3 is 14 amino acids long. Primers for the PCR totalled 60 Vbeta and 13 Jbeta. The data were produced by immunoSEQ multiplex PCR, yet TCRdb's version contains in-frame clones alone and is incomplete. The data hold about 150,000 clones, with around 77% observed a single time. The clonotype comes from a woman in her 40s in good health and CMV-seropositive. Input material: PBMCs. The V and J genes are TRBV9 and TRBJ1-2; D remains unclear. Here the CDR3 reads CASSVAGGNYGYTF. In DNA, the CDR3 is TGTGCCAGCAGCGTCGCAGGCGGGAACTATGGCTACACCTTC.